The subject of this entry is one T cell receptor (beta chain). The sample is drawn from a study of blood T cell repertoires in COVID-19. The assay was immunoSEQ multiplex PCR, and TCRdb's table has in-frame clones only and misses some. This table has approximately 49,000 clones, around nine tenths appearing once. The germline V and J ends were trimmed by 2 bases and 10 bases, with 25 bases remaining between them. Germline V CDR1 and CDR2: KGHSH, LQKENI. The CDR3 is 17 residues long. V usage is TRBV18 and J usage is TRBJ2-3, with D tentatively TRBD2 (6 bases). The sequence came from a man aged 45-65 years with acute or convalescent COVID-19. The specimen sequenced was peripheral blood. CDR3 DNA: TGTGCCAGCTCACCAGATGGAGGGAGCGGAGTGGGGCTGGCGCAGTATTTT. Its protein is CASSPDGGSGVGLAQYF.